Included here is one T cell receptor beta chain sequence, with context. The antigen is undetermined. PCR primers comprised 60 Vbeta and 13 Jbeta primers. Some clones are missing from TCRdb's copy, which holds only in-frame ones; the method was immunoSEQ multiplex PCR. The sample includes around 67,000 clones, roughly nine tenths of them seen just once. The data stem from a study of cytomegalovirus exposure and HLA in healthy donors. Whole-study findings and limits: Later examination showed HLA-associated TCR beta chains had greater clonal expansion than equally common others. HLA alleles were associated with 15,000 to 20,000 TCR beta sequences in a later analysis at 0.05 false discovery rate.

CDR3 length: 14 amino acids. The germline CDR1 and CDR2 sequences are SGHAT and FQNNGV. V lost 1 base, J lost 1 base, and 8 bases lay in between. This TCR came from a woman aged 25 to 45 in good health and CMV-seropositive. The sequenced sample was PBMCs. The chain has TRBV11-2 and TRBJ2-7, with TRBD2 as a possible D gene (5 bases). The CDR3 DNA reads TGTGCCAGCAGCTTAGGGAGCGGATCCTACGAGCAGTACTTC. Amino acid sequence: CASSLGSGSYEQYF.